This T cell receptor beta chain was recorded in a study of blood T cell repertoires in COVID-19. About the research overall: Acute and convalescent COVID-19 samples came from the United States, Italy and Spain. T cells, B-cell-depleted T cells, or PBMCs supplied cDNA or gDNA.

Authors' analysis steps: Amplification with reference gene primers provided the estimates of nucleated cell counts. Libraries were prepared by immunoSEQ multiplex PCR; TCRdb keeps only in-frame clonotypes and omits some of them. The V and J calls and clone size are taken from that table; D and trimming were inferred from the DNA. This sample yields some 220,000 clones, of which around nine tenths are seen a single time; roughly 0.8% belongs to the top ten. This clone appeared once. Germline V lookup: CDR1 LGHNA, CDR2 YNFKEQ. V dropped 4 bases and J dropped 7; count of bases not matched to a gene: 2. This CDR3 has 15 residues. Patients of the Seattle cohort, enrolled during active infection, were followed longitudinally.

The V call is TRBV4-2, the J call TRBJ2-1; 15 bases match TRBD2. Material: peripheral blood. The source of this sequence is a man aged 25 to 40 with COVID-19, enrolled during active disease. The CDR3 region has the DNA TGTGCCAGCAGCCTCGGACTAGCGGGGGGGAATGAGCAGTTCTTC. Residues: CASSLGLAGGNEQFF.